Below, 21 T cell receptor beta chains from the same sample are listed, as sequenced in a study of blood T cells in healthy people across ages. Through a sample-barcoded 5' primer and a J-beta primer mix, a second PCR was run for roughly 7 to 11 cycles. TCRdb redid the calling of the 5' RACE reads with MiXCR, one entry per CDR3 protein. The data hold 2 million or so distinct CDR3 sequences, with 49% observed a single time. The sample was blood. The receptors were sampled from a woman between 40 and 50 years old in good health.

This chain uses TRBV20-1 with TRBJ1-5, with unresolved D. Trimming stripped 4 bases from V and 0 bases from J, with 10 bases between. CDR1 and CDR2 from the germline V gene are DFQATT and SNEGSKA (reference sequence). The CDR3 consists of 14 residues. CDR3 nucleotide sequence: TGCAGTGCTAATACGGGTTATAGCAATCAGCCCCAGCATTTT. This translates into CSANTGYSNQPQHF.

This clonotype was seen just once. V is TRBV20-1 and J is TRBJ2-7; D is tentatively TRBD1 or TRBD2 (5 bases each). Between the trimmed V and J ends, which lost 3 bases and 6 bases, there was a span of 24 bases. The CDR3 extends over 16 amino acids. CDR1 and CDR2 (germline): DFQATT, SNEGSKA (reference sequence). Here the CDR3 reads CSASYRVGLGTGEQYF. Here the CDR3 DNA reads TGCAGTGCTAGTTATCGGGTCGGACTGGGGACCGGCGAGCAGTACTTC.

The V and J genes are TRBV7-2 and TRBJ2-7, with a weak D call TRBD1 (5 bases). The V end lost 2 bases, the J end lost 2 bases, and 10 bases lay between the germline ends. There are 14 residues in the CDR3. Germline V gene sequence: CDR1 SGHTA, CDR2 FQGNSA. The chain's CDR3 is CASSLLRQTYEQYF. CDR3 sequence (DNA): TGTGCCAGCAGCTTACTGAGACAGACCTACGAGCAGTACTTC.

The V gene is TRBV4-2, the J gene TRBJ2-5, with D possibly matching TRBD2 (5 bases). The DNA end lines up better with TRBJ2-7; the J call may be wrong. This CDR3 region has 17 residues. Germline lookup yields CDR1 LGHNA and CDR2 YNFKEQ. CDR3 residues: CASSQARGPAFPYEQYF. The CDR3 coding sequence is TGTGCCAGCAGCCAAGCTCGAGGGCCAGCCTTTCCCTACGAGCAGTACTTC.

The chain joins TRBV7-8 to TRBJ2-4, with a possible D match to TRBD1 (5 bases). The germline V and J ends were trimmed by 2 bases and 0 bases, with 14 bases remaining between them. The CDR3 is made up of 17 amino acids. Germline values: CDR1 SGHVS, CDR2 FQNEAQ. The CDR3 sequence: CASSLTGQGLAKNIQYF. The CDR3 nucleotides are TGTGCCAGCAGCTTAACGGGCCAGGGCCTAGCCAAAAACATTCAGTACTTC.

This clonotype has more than one count but fewer than ten. The chain carries TRBV12-3 or TRBV12-4 and TRBJ2-1; tentatively, D is TRBD2 (6 bases). The CDR3 has 13 residues. V dropped 2 bases and J dropped 9 bases, with 11 bases sitting between them. The CDR3 loop is CASSLQTRSEQFF. In nucleotides, the CDR3 is TGTGCCAGCAGTTTACAGACTAGGAGTGAGCAGTTCTTC.

This rearrangement joins TRBV6-1 to TRBJ1-5, with 7 bases fitting TRBD1. J gave up 6 bases and V 6 bases, and 8 bases lay outside the gene matches. The CDR3 runs to 14 residues. Germline loops: CDR1 MNHNS, CDR2 SASEGT. The CDR3 nucleotides are TGTGCCAGCAGAGGGACAGTGGCCTCTCAGCCCCAGCATTTT. Protein product: CASRGTVASQPQHF.

The chain is built from TRBV20-1 and TRBJ2-3; 10 nucleotides align to TRBD2. The CDR3 has 15 amino acids. V shed 3 bases and J 2 bases; nucleotides not matched to a gene: 5. Germline CDR1 DFQATT, CDR2 SNEGSKA (reference sequence). The CDR3 here is CSASKRGGYTDTQYF. In DNA form, the CDR3 reads TGCAGTGCTAGTAAGCGGGGGGGATACACAGATACGCAGTATTTT.

This clonotype was observed at least ten times. The V call is TRBV7-9, the J call TRBJ2-7, with D possibly matching TRBD2 (5 bases). The ends were cut back, 5 bases at V and 6 bases at J, with 11 bases in the middle. The germline gives CDR1 SEHNR, CDR2 FQNEAQ (reference sequence). The CDR3 covers 12 residues. The CDR3 spells CASSPLGAEQYF. CDR3 nucleotide sequence: TGTGCCAGCAGCCCACTAGGAGCCGAGCAGTACTTC.

This clonotype occurred a few times. The rearrangement uses TRBV28 and TRBJ1-2; D gene unclear. The CDR3 covers 13 residues. The germline CDR1 and CDR2 sequences are MDHEN and SYDVKM. Trimming took 7 bases from V and 4 from J, leaving 13 bases between them. This CDR3 is CASNLDGIYGYTF. The DNA for the CDR3 is TGTGCCAGCAATTTGGACGGAATCTATGGCTACACCTTC.

This clonotype showed up just a few times. The V and J genes are TRBV20-1 and TRBJ2-5, with unresolved D. V lost 2 bases to trimming and J lost 2 bases, with 15 bases between them. This CDR3 is built from 15 residues. Germline V lookup: CDR1 DFQATT, CDR2 SNEGSKA (reference sequence). In DNA form, the CDR3 reads TGCAGTGCTAGACCCGACCGAATCAGGCAAGAGACCCAGTACTTC. As protein: CSARPDRIRQETQYF.

In this sample, this clonotype turned up a few times. This rearrangement joins TRBV6-1 to TRBJ2-3, with 7 bases aligning to TRBD1. The CDR3 runs to 13 residues. The V gene's germline CDR1 is MNHNS and CDR2 SASEGT. J was trimmed by 5 bases and V by 8 bases; bases with no gene match: 7. CDR3 DNA sequence: TGTGCCAGCTCTAGGGGGCTAGGAGATACGCAGTATTTT. Translated, it gives CASSRGLGDTQYF.

V and J are TRBV20-1 and TRBJ2-7; D not resolved. Germline CDR1 reads DFQATT; CDR2 reads SNEGSKA (reference sequence). Trimming took 6 bases from V and 4 from J, leaving 22 bases between them. The CDR3 spans 15 residues. DNA for the CDR3: TGCAGTGCGCCTATTCTGGGTGCGGTGTCGTACGAGCAGTACTTC. Protein: CSAPILGAVSYEQYF.

The chain uses TRBV14 and TRBJ2-7; the D is unclear. Trimming took off 1 base at V and 6 bases at J, with 10 bases between the two ends. CDR3 length: 13 amino acids. CDR1 and CDR2 from the germline V gene are SGHDN and FVKESK. The CDR3 loop reads CASSQVPSREQYF. The CDR3 coding sequence is TGTGCCAGCAGCCAAGTCCCTAGTCGCGAGCAGTACTTC.

This clonotype has more than one count but fewer than ten. The CDR3 loop reads CASSGRNSEDTQYF. The CDR3 DNA is TGTGCCAGCAGCGGACGTAACAGTGAAGATACGCAGTATTTT. The genes are TRBV9 and TRBJ2-3; D uncertain. The CDR3 sequence is 14 residues long. Germline lookup yields CDR1 SGDLS and CDR2 YYNGEE. The V end lost 3 bases, the J end lost 5 bases, and 13 bases lay between the germline ends.

This chain links TRBV20-1 with TRBJ1-2, with TRBD1 identical over 8 bases. The CDR3 consists of 13 residues. Trimming removed 4 bases from V and 8 bases from J; junction bases left unmatched: 9. The germline gives CDR1 DFQATT, CDR2 SNEGSKA (reference sequence). The CDR3 region has the DNA TGCAGTGCTACTACAGGGGGGGCGAGGGGCTACACCTTC. Protein: CSATTGGARGYTF.

This clonotype has more than one count but fewer than ten. The chain couples TRBV6-1 to TRBJ2-5; D remains unclear. The CDR3 sequence is 15 residues long. Per germline, CDR1 MNHNS and CDR2 SASEGT. V lost 8 bases and J lost 1, with 17 bases in between. DNA for the CDR3: TGTGCCAGCGTCCGATTAGGCAGAAGCCAAGAGACCCAGTACTTC. The encoded protein is CASVRLGRSQETQYF.

This clonotype was detected only a few times. The genes are TRBV18 and TRBJ2-3; 9 bases fit TRBD1. V lost 2 bases, J lost 6 bases, and 3 bases stayed unmatched. The CDR3 is 14 residues long. The germline V gene encodes CDR1 KGHSH and CDR2 LQKENI. CDR3 DNA sequence: TGTGCCAGCTCACCAGGCGGGACAGGGGATACGCAGTATTTT. Translation gives CASSPGGTGDTQYF.

This chain connects TRBV27 to TRBJ1-5, with 7 bases fitting TRBD1. This CDR3 is built from 14 residues. V shed 3 bases and J 5 bases; nucleotides not matched to a gene: 4. CDR1 is MNHEY and CDR2 is SMNVEV in the germline V gene (reference sequence). The CDR3 spells CASSFEQGHQPQHF. The CDR3 DNA sequence: TGTGCCAGCAGTTTTGAACAGGGGCATCAGCCCCAGCATTTT.

The chain joins TRBV5-1 to TRBJ1-3; possible D gene TRBD1, 5 bases. The CDR3 loop spans 16 amino acids. V dropped 3 bases and J dropped 4 bases, with 17 bases sitting between them. The germline CDR1 and CDR2 sequences are SGHRS and YFSETQ. The CDR3 loop is CASSWANGAGGNTIYF. CDR3 nucleotide sequence: TGCGCCAGCAGCTGGGCGAACGGGGCTGGAGGAAACACCATATATTTT. The entire variable domain, with the rest obtained from reference TRBV5-1 and TRBJ1-3, is as follows: KAGVTQTPRYLIKTRGQQVTLSCSPISGHRSVSWYQQTPGQGLQFLFEYFSETQRNKGNFPGRFSGRQFSNSRSEMNVSTLELGDSALYLCASSWANGAGGNTIYFGEGSWLTVV.

V is TRBV6-6 and J is TRBJ1-4; D may be TRBD1 (6 bases). Germline V gene sequence: CDR1 MNHNY, CDR2 SVGAGI (reference sequence). This CDR3 spans 11 amino acids. Trimming stripped 4 bases from V and 12 bases from J, with 9 bases between. This chain's CDR3 is CASSFKGELFF. The DNA of the CDR3 is TGTGCCAGCAGTTTTAAGGGGGAACTGTTTTTT.